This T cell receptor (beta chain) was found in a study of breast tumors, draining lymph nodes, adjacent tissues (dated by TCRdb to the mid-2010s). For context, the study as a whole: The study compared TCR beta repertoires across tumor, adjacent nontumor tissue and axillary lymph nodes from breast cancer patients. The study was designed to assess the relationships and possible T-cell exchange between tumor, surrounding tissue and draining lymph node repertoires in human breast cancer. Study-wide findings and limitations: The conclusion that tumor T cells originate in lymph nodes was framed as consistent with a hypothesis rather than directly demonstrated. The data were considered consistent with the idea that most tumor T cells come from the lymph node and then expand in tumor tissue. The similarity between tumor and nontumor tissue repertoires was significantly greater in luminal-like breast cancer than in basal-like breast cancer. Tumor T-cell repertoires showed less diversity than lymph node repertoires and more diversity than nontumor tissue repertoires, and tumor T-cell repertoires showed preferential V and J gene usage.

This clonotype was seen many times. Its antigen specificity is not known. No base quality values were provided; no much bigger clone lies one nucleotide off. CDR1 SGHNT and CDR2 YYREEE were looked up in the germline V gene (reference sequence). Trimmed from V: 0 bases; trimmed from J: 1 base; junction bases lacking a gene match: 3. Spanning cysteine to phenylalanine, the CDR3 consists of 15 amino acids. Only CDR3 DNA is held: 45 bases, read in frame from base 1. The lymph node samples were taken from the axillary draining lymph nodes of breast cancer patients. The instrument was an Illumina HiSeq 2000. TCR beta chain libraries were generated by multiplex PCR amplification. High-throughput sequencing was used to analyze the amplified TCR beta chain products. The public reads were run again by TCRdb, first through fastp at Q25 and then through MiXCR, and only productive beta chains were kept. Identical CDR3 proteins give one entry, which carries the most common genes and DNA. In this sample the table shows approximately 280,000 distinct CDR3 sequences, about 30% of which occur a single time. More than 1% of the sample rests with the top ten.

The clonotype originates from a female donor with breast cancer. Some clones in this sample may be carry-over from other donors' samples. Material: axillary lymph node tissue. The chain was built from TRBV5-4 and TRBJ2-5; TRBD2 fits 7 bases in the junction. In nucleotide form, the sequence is TGTGCCAGCAGCTTGGAAGCGGGGCTCCAAGAGACCCAGTACTTC. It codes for CASSLEAGLQETQYF.